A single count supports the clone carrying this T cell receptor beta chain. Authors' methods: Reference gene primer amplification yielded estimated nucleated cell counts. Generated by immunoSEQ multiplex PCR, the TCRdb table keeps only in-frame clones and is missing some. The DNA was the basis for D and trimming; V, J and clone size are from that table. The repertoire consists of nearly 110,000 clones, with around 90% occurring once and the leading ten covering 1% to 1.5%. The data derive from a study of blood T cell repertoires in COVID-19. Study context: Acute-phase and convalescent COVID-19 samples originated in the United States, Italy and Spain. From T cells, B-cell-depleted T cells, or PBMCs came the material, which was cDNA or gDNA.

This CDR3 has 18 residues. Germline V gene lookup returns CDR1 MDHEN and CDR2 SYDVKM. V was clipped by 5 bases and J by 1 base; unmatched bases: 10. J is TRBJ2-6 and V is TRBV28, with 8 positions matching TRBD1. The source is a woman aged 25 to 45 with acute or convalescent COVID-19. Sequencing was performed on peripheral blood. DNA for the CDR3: TGTGCCAGCAGTCCCAGCAGGGGGCTATGGTCTGGGGCCAACGTCCTGACTTTC. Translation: CASSPSRGLWSGANVLTF. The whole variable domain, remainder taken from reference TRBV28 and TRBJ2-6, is DVKVTQSSRYLVKRTGEKVFLECVQDMDHENMFWYRQDPGLGLRLIYFSYDVKMKEKGDIPEGYSVSREKKERFSLILESASTNQTSMYLCASSPSRGLWSGANVLTFGAGSRLTVL.